These 21 T cell receptor beta chains share one sample of origin, sequenced in a study of blood T cell repertoires in COVID-19 (dated by TCRdb to between 2020 and 2021). The protocol used for the library was the immunoSEQ multiplex PCR assay. TCRdb provides this immuneACCESS table in a form limited to in-frame rearrangements. Some clones are lacking; in checked studies, under half of them reflect an unresolved V gene, and why the rest are absent is not known. The sample table shows 95,000 to 150,000 clones, and over 80% are seen once. Of the sample, around 3.9% is held by the ten largest clones. Sequenced material: PBMCs or T cells enriched from blood (not recorded which). The receptor source for this set is a woman aged 25 to 45 who had recovered from COVID-19.

The chain couples TRBV28 to TRBJ2-3, with 7 bases matching TRBD2. Germline V gene lookup returns CDR1 MDHEN and CDR2 SYDVKM. The CDR3 has 15 amino acids. The V and J ends lost 3 bases and 4 bases, in that order; junction bases with no gene match: 7. CDR3 DNA: TGTGCCAGCAGTTTGGGGGGGAGTGGACCAGATACGCAGTATTTT. It translates to CASSLGGSGPDTQYF.

This clone was detected a few times. The chain employs TRBV19 and TRBJ2-7, with TRBD2 as a possible D gene (6 bases). Germline assignment: CDR1 LNHDA and CDR2 SQIVND (reference sequence). This CDR3 contains 15 residues. V lost 1 base, J lost 3 bases, and 13 bases lay in between. CDR3 residues: CASSIAGSGIYEQYF. In nucleotides, the CDR3 is TGTGCCAGTAGTATAGCTGGTAGCGGTATCTACGAGCAGTACTTC.

The V gene is TRBV5-1, the J gene TRBJ2-2; 13 bases line up with TRBD2. The CDR3 covers 15 residues. The ends lost 7 bases at V and 7 bases at J; junction bases unmatched: 7. The germline CDR1 and CDR2 sequences are SGHRS and YFSETQ. CDR3 sequence (DNA): TGCGCCAGCGGACTAGCGGGAGTAGGTCGCGGGGAGCTGTTTTTT. It is translated as CASGLAGVGRGELFF.

The J gene is TRBJ1-5, the V gene TRBV5-1; no reliable D call. The CDR3 is 13 amino acids. Germline-derived CDR1 and CDR2 are SGHRS and YFSETQ. Trimming pared 0 bases from V and 5 bases from J, leaving 6 bases between. CDR3 DNA sequence: TGCGCCAGCAGCTTGGCCGGGGATCAGCCCCAGCATTTT. As protein: CASSLAGDQPQHF.

V is TRBV4-2 and J is TRBJ2-7; 10 positions agree with TRBD2. Germline trimming cut 6 bases from V and 0 bases from J; bases unmatched to any gene: 5. CDR1 LGHNA and CDR2 YNFKEQ come from the germline V gene. This CDR3 has 15 residues. Here the CDR3 reads CASRPIAGGSYEQYF. The CDR3 nucleotides are TGTGCCAGCAGACCTATAGCGGGAGGCTCCTACGAGCAGTACTTC.

This chain connects TRBV19 to TRBJ2-6; 7 bases are a match to TRBD1. The germline CDR1 and CDR2 sequences are LNHDA and SQIVND (reference sequence). V dropped 4 bases and J dropped 1; count of bases not matched to a gene: 7. The CDR3 length is 17 residues. CDR3: CASSKGQGESGANVLTF. The CDR3 bases are TGTGCCAGTAGTAAAGGGCAGGGGGAATCTGGGGCCAACGTCCTGACTTTC.

The chain carries TRBV7-9 and TRBJ1-4, with TRBD1 matching over 7 bases. The germline V gene encodes CDR1 SEHNR and CDR2 FQNEAQ (reference sequence). V lost 4 bases, J lost 5 bases, and 7 bases stayed unmatched. This CDR3 comprises 15 residues. The CDR3 region is CASSSWTGSNEKLFF. For the CDR3, the DNA is TGTGCCAGCAGCTCGTGGACAGGCTCAAATGAAAAACTGTTTTTT.

The chain couples TRBV4-1 to TRBJ1-5; 7 nucleotides match TRBD1. CDR3 length equals 16 residues. V dropped 1 base and J dropped 7; count of bases not matched to a gene: 10. The germline V gene has CDR1 MGHRA and CDR2 YSYEKL. The CDR3 reads CASSQGQGDPKQPQHF. In nucleotides, the CDR3 is TGCGCCAGCAGCCAAGGTCAGGGGGATCCCAAACAGCCCCAGCATTTT.

There are a few counts of this clone. This chain joins TRBV5-4 and TRBJ1-1, with D perhaps matching TRBD1 (5 bases). The CDR3 has 13 residues. Germline values: CDR1 SGHNT, CDR2 YYREEE (reference sequence). Trimming took 4 bases from V and 2 from J, leaving 9 bases between them. The CDR3: CASSEDINTEAFF. The CDR3 region has the DNA TGTGCCAGCAGCGAGGACATAAACACTGAAGCTTTCTTT.

The chain recombines TRBV4-2 with TRBJ2-1, with 9 bases matching TRBD2. CDR1 and CDR2 (germline): LGHNA, YNFKEQ. Losses at the gene ends were 0 bases for V and 5 bases for J; bases not matched to a gene: 8. The CDR3 is made up of 17 amino acids. CDR3 bases: TGTGCCAGCAGCCAAGACATTATTAGCGGGGGAAACAATGAGCAGTTCTTC. Translated, it gives CASSQDIISGGNNEQFF.

This clone showed up just once. CDR3 nucleotide sequence: TGCGCCAGCAGTCCAGGGGGCATAACTAATGAAAAACTGTTTTTT. Amino acid sequence: CASSPGGITNEKLFF. The chain employs TRBV4-1 and TRBJ1-4, with 8 nucleotides matching TRBD1. Germline V gene lookup returns CDR1 MGHRA and CDR2 YSYEKL. CDR3 length equals 15 residues. With 6 bases clipped from V and 1 base from J, the junction kept 4 bases outside the gene matches.

The gene calls are TRBV10-3 and TRBJ1-6; D remains unclear. The V end lost 0 bases, the J end lost 10 bases, and 13 bases lay between the germline ends. CDR1 is ENHRY and CDR2 is SYGVKD in the germline V gene. The CDR3 length is 15 residues. DNA for the CDR3: TGTGCCATCAGTGAGTCGACTAGGCCTTACTCACCCCTCCACTTT. It codes for CAISESTRPYSPLHF.

This clone has only one observation. The rearrangement uses TRBV19 and TRBJ2-3; maybe TRBD1 (6 bases). The CDR3 consists of 14 residues. Deletions cut 5 bases from V and 1 base from J, with 10 bases between. Germline CDR1 is LNHDA and CDR2 is SQIVND (reference sequence). In DNA form, the CDR3 reads TGTGCCAGTAGTCCGGGACACCGCACAGATACGCAGTATTTT. This sequence encodes CASSPGHRTDTQYF.

The chain couples TRBV2 to TRBJ2-1, with 11 bases aligning to TRBD2. V lost 3 bases and J lost 12; bases outside the gene matches: 7. The CDR3 runs 14 residues. The germline gives CDR1 SNHLY, CDR2 FYNNEI. The CDR3 region has the DNA TGTGCCAGCAGTGATACTAGCGGGGGCCCCCGGCAGTTCTTC. The encoded protein is CASSDTSGGPRQFF.

The rearrangement joins TRBV24-1 to TRBJ1-4; 9 bases match TRBD1. The CDR3 consists of 16 residues. The J segment lost 0 bases and the V segment lost 5 bases, leaving 3 bases of the junction unmatched. Germline V gene data show CDR1 as KGHDR and CDR2 as SFDVKD. CDR3: CATSAGQGTTNEKLFF. CDR3 coding DNA: TGTGCCACCAGTGCAGGACAGGGGACAACTAATGAAAAACTGTTTTTT.

The chain is built from TRBV18 and TRBJ2-2, with TRBD2 matching 9 bases. Germline-derived CDR1 and CDR2 are KGHSH and LQKENI. Trimming took 5 bases from V and 0 from J; bases not matched to a gene: 4. CDR3 length: 16 residues. Written as DNA, the CDR3 is TGTGCCAGCTCAGCGGGACTAGCTTCGAACACCGGGGAGCTGTTTTTT. It encodes CASSAGLASNTGELFF.

The chain is built from TRBV5-1 and TRBJ2-7; 8 positions agree with TRBD2. CDR1 and CDR2 from the germline V gene are SGHRS and YFSETQ. J gave up 9 bases and V 2 bases, and 4 bases lay outside the gene matches. This CDR3 contains 12 residues. CDR3 DNA: TGCGCCAGCAGCTTAGCGGGAGAGGGGCAGTACTTC. Protein: CASSLAGEGQYF.

In this sample, this clone turned up a few times. V usage is TRBV5-1 and J usage is TRBJ2-1; 9 positions match TRBD2. The CDR3 runs to 16 residues. The germline V gene encodes CDR1 SGHRS and CDR2 YFSETQ. With 4 bases clipped from V and 0 bases from J, the junction kept 5 bases outside the gene matches. The chain's CDR3 is CASSVAGASSYNEQFF. The DNA of the CDR3 is TGCGCCAGCAGCGTAGCGGGAGCTAGCTCCTACAATGAGCAGTTCTTC.

The genes are TRBV6-5 and TRBJ2-7; TRBD2 aligns across 8 bases. The CDR3 is made up of 14 amino acids. Trimming took 6 bases from V and 5 from J; bases not matched to a gene: 9. Germline lookup yields CDR1 MNHEY and CDR2 SVGAGI. The CDR3 nucleotides are TGTGCCAGCAGGGGGGGGACTAGATCCCACGAGCAGTACTTC. It codes for CASRGGTRSHEQYF.

The chain is built from TRBV7-9 and TRBJ2-1; TRBD2 matches 7 bases. Germline V gives CDR1 SEHNR, CDR2 FQNEAQ (reference sequence). V lost 6 bases and J lost 3; bases outside the gene matches: 11. CDR3 length: 16 amino acids. The CDR3 nucleotides are TGTGCCAGCAGTCTGGTTTCGAGCGGGATCTACAATGAGCAGTTCTTC. Its translation is CASSLVSSGIYNEQFF.

This clone was seen a single time. Written as DNA, the CDR3 is TGTGCCAGCAGCTTAGGCCGGACGGGGAAGAATCAGCCCCAGCATTTT. This encodes CASSLGRTGKNQPQHF. The chain is built from TRBV7-9 and TRBJ1-5; D not certain. In germline, CDR1 is SEHNR, CDR2 FQNEAQ (reference sequence). CDR3 length equals 16 residues. Trimming took off 1 base at V and 4 bases at J, with 14 bases between the two ends.